The sequence of this TCR beta chain was determined in a study of T cells in women clearing cervical HPV infection. Across the study: Cases were women with histologically confirmed HPV16-related CIN3 or worse, including a couple of invasive cancers. For cases, blood was sampled a median approximately 150 days after lesion detection, interquartile range roughly 85 to 200 days.

The repertoire was sequenced with immunoSEQ multiplex PCR; TCRdb's copy has only in-frame clones and lacks some. The sample includes some 33,000 clones. With respect to this clone: The antigen remains unidentified. The read halts 3 residues ahead of the CDR3 end, with the missing end drawn from the germline J gene.

Study-wide findings and caveats: CIN3+ cases had significantly higher TCR repertoire richness than controls, but evenness did not differ. T-cell numbers per sample were unknown and may explain richness differences.

The CDR3 length is 18 residues. Germline V gives CDR1 LNHDA, CDR2 SQIVND (reference sequence). The specimen was blood buffy coat. The chain joins TRBV19 to TRBJ2-3, with 8 positions matching TRBD1. The sequence came from a woman between 18 and 70 years old with a cervical HPV16 infection that either progressed to CIN3+ or cleared (not recorded which). The CDR3 bases that were read are TGTGCCAGTACTAACCGGCGGCAGGGGGCCGGGGGCAATCAGCCG. Amino acids: CASTNRRQGAGGNQP. The full-length CDR3 reads as CASTNRRQGAGGNQPQYF.